This passage covers 11 T cell receptor beta chains from one sample sequenced in a study of blood T cell repertoires in COVID-19. Only in-frame clones appear in the TCRdb table, and some are missing; sequencing was by immunoSEQ multiplex PCR. The sample carries over 150,000 clones, 85% to 90% recorded once. Sequencing used peripheral blood. All receptors come from a woman of 80 years or more with COVID-19, enrolled during active disease.

The V gene is TRBV25-1, the J gene TRBJ2-1; a possible D gene is TRBD2 (6 bases). Germline V gene sequence: CDR1 MGHDK, CDR2 SYGVNS. The V end lost 6 bases, the J end lost 6 bases, and 12 bases lay between the germline ends. There are 13 residues in the CDR3. CDR3 sequence (DNA): TGTGCCAGCAGCCCGTCTAGCGCCAATGAGCAGTTCTTC. Amino acids: CASSPSSANEQFF.

V gene TRBV6-5 combines with J gene TRBJ1-5; D is unresolved. V was trimmed by 6 bases and J by 4 bases, leaving 10 bases between them. This CDR3 has 13 residues. The V gene's germline CDR1 is MNHEY and CDR2 SVGAGI. CDR3 protein: CASSGGNNQPQHF. The DNA of the CDR3 is TGTGCCAGCAGCGGCGGAAATAATCAGCCCCAGCATTTT.

The CDR3, as DNA: TGTGCCAGCACCCCCCGGGGGTATGGCTACACCTTC. This encodes CASTPRGYGYTF. The chain couples TRBV28 to TRBJ1-2, with a weak D call TRBD1 (5 bases). V was trimmed by 7 bases and J by 5 bases, leaving 11 bases between them. The germline CDR1 and CDR2 sequences are MDHEN and SYDVKM. The CDR3 is 12 amino acids.

The chain employs TRBV28 and TRBJ2-2; 10 bases match TRBD2. Germline V gives CDR1 MDHEN, CDR2 SYDVKM. This CDR3 region has 18 residues. With 4 bases clipped from V and 4 bases from J, the junction kept 12 bases outside the gene matches. The CDR3 DNA reads TGTGCCAGCAGTTCAGGGTCAGCGGGAGGGCCGAGCACCGGGGAGCTGTTTTTT. Protein product: CASSSGSAGGPSTGELFF.

The V call is TRBV19, the J call TRBJ2-7; weak D call: TRBD2 (5 bases). Trimming took off 2 bases at V and 3 bases at J, with 8 bases between the two ends. The germline CDR1 and CDR2 sequences are LNHDA and SQIVND (reference sequence). This CDR3 has 13 amino acids. CDR3 sequence reads: CASSIPGNYEQYF. The CDR3, as DNA: TGTGCCAGTAGTATACCCGGGAACTACGAGCAGTACTTC.

About this clone itself: This sample also contains other DNA sequences that code for the same CDR3. V is TRBV5-1 and J is TRBJ1-2; 7 nucleotides align to TRBD1. V lost 0 bases and J lost 6; bases outside the gene matches: 2. The CDR3 runs 13 residues. CDR1 and CDR2 from the germline V gene are SGHRS and YFSETQ. CDR3 in amino acids: CASSLGQGDGYTF. In DNA form, the CDR3 reads TGCGCCAGCAGCTTGGGACAGGGAGATGGCTACACCTTC. The full variable domain, its missing parts supplied by reference TRBV5-1 and TRBJ1-2, is KAGVTQTPRYLIKTRGQQVTLSCSPISGHRSVSWYQQTPGQGLQFLFEYFSETQRNKGNFPGRFSGRQFSNSRSEMNVSTLELGDSALYLCASSLGQGDGYTFGSGTRLTVV.

The V and J genes are TRBV7-3 and TRBJ2-1; possibly TRBD2 for D (5 bases). CDR3 length: 15 amino acids. The germline gives CDR1 SGHTA, CDR2 FQGTGA. V lost 4 bases to trimming and J lost 4 bases, with 14 bases between them. Here the CDR3 reads CASSSSSLSYNEQFF. In DNA form, the CDR3 reads TGTGCCAGCAGCTCGTCTAGCTTATCTTACAATGAGCAGTTCTTC. The full variable domain, with the rest looked up from reference TRBV7-3 and TRBJ2-1, is GAGVSQTPSNKVTEKGKYVELRCDPISGHTALYWYRQSLGQGPEFLIYFQGTGAADDSGLPNDRFFAVRPEGSVSTLKIQRTERGDSAVYLCASSSSSLSYNEQFFGPGTRLTVL.

The chain carries TRBV4-1 and TRBJ1-1; TRBD1 might be the D (6 bases). Trimming stripped 0 bases from V and 4 bases from J, with 15 bases between. Germline V gives CDR1 MGHRA, CDR2 YSYEKL. This CDR3 spans 16 amino acids. The CDR3 sequence: CASSQDRGRGGTEAFF. CDR3 bases: TGCGCCAGCAGCCAAGATCGGGGCAGGGGCGGCACTGAAGCTTTCTTT.

This clone was found a few times. The chain combines TRBV19 with TRBJ1-3, with D perhaps TRBD1 (5 bases). The germline V gene encodes CDR1 LNHDA and CDR2 SQIVND (reference sequence). This CDR3 spans 15 amino acids. Trimming stripped 7 bases from V and 0 bases from J, with 13 bases between. The chain's CDR3 is CASTVGRLSGNTIYF. The CDR3 DNA reads TGTGCCAGTACCGTGGGGCGGCTCTCTGGAAACACCATATATTTT.

The gene calls are TRBV7-9 and TRBJ1-2; no reliable D call. Germline CDR1 SEHNR, CDR2 FQNEAQ (reference sequence). V was cut by 2 bases and J by 4 bases, with 5 bases left in between. CDR3 length: 12 residues. In nucleotides, the CDR3 is TGTGCCAGCAGCTTACGGTCCTATGGCTACACCTTC. Its protein product is CASSLRSYGYTF.

This CDR3 reads CASSEERGRPRNEQFF. The CDR3 bases are TGTGCCAGCAGTGAAGAGCGGGGACGCCCTCGGAATGAGCAGTTCTTC. The chain recombines TRBV6-1 with TRBJ2-1, with 7 bases aligning to TRBD2. CDR1 and CDR2 from the germline V gene are MNHNS and SASEGT. V trimming: 1 base; J trimming: 7 bases; junction bases outside the gene matches: 10. CDR3 length: 16 amino acids.